This T cell receptor beta chain was found in a study of cytomegalovirus exposure and HLA in healthy donors. As for this clone: The identical CDR3 is also encoded by other nucleotide sequences in the sample.

This CDR3 spans 16 amino acids. Germline values: CDR1 SGHRS, CDR2 YFSETQ. The V and J ends lost 4 bases and 4 bases, in that order; junction bases with no gene match: 6. The PCR used 60 Vbeta and 13 Jbeta primers. Generated by immunoSEQ multiplex PCR, the TCRdb table keeps only in-frame clones and is missing some. The sample has about 120,000 clones, roughly 80% seen once. The source material was PBMCs. V usage is TRBV5-1 and J usage is TRBJ2-5; the match to TRBD2 covers 14 bases. The clonotype originates from a middle-aged woman in good health and CMV-seronegative. CDR3 amino acids: CASSLSTSGGGETQYF. The DNA of the CDR3 is TGCGCCAGCAGCCTCTCGACTAGCGGGGGGGGAGAGACCCAGTACTTC.